This TCR beta chain was recovered during a study of blood T cells in healthy people across ages. Combining a sample-barcoded 5' primer with a J-beta primer mix, a second PCR ran for about 6 to 11 cycles. Through a template-switch adaptor with 12 random nucleotides, each cDNA molecule received a tag. Every sample gave at least 3 million paired-end reads containing CDR3. TCRdb re-derived calls from the 5' RACE reads in MiXCR, one entry per CDR3 protein. The sample holds approximately 690,000 distinct CDR3 sequences; approximately 50% are singletons and the top ten take over 30%. V was pared by 3 bases and J by 1 base, with 9 bases between. CDR1 and CDR2 from the germline V gene are LGHDT and YNNKEL (reference sequence). The CDR3 runs 14 residues. On this clonotype itself: Its antigen is not known.

Study observations and caveats: Both naive CD4+ cell counts and diversity were greater in long-lived donors than in aged donors. Because sorting was not performed, PBMCs prevented conclusive naive versus antigen-experienced comparison.

The sequence derives from a man between 60 and 75 years old in good health. The chain has TRBV3-1 and TRBJ2-5; D is unclear. Material: blood. CDR3 sequence reads: CASSHSGPQETQYF. The CDR3 DNA is TGTGCCAGCAGCCACTCAGGCCCCCAAGAGACCCAGTACTTC.